This T cell receptor beta chain was captured by sequencing in a study of blood T cell repertoires in COVID-19 (dated by TCRdb to 2020 to 2022). A note on the overall study: Samples from collaborators originated in the United States, Italy and Spain and spanned both the acute and convalescent phases of COVID-19. The material from the prospective study consisted of cDNA or gDNA derived from T cells, B-cell-depleted T cells, or PBMCs. The dataset comprised deeply sampled blood TCRbeta repertoires from subjects exposed to, actively infected with, or recovered from COVID-19. A freely available public database, intended as a resource for researchers studying the immune response to SARS-CoV-2, is where the repertoires were released. The samples were drawn from the first 160 participants of the ongoing ImmuneRACE study and from 1,254 subjects provided by 6 global collaborators. The sample metadata nearly always contained a de-identified subject ID, COVID-19 status, age in years and sex. HLA class I and class II types, where available, came from metadata supplied by the sample provider rather than from assay-based typing. The full study reports these points: How much clinical and demographic metadata was included differed by source and by participant, and the metadata was provided uncurated.

TCRbeta CDR3 regions were amplified from genomic DNA by means of the immunoSEQ Assay, a bias-controlled multiplex PCR. The source study handled its data this way. The number of nucleated cells in each sample was estimated by amplification of reference gene primers within the assay. To quantify the absolute abundance of each unique TCRbeta CDR3 rearrangement, sequence reads were collapsed and filtered. For each sample, productive Simpson clonality was calculated by taking the square root of Simpson's diversity index across productive rearrangements. TCRdb mirrors the immuneACCESS table, restricted to in-frame sequences. Some clones are absent from its copies; in checked studies, under half trace to an unresolved V gene, and the reason for the others is unknown. V and J calls plus clone size are reproduced from that table; the DNA served to infer D and trimming. This sample is represented by roughly 250,000 clones; approximately 84% of them were singletons. Of the sample, roughly 3.3% is held by the ten largest clones.

In the prospective study, participants were about 18 to 95 years old, resided in under 30 geographic areas of the United States, and were enrolled through a virtual design. To assign participants to cohorts, the prospective study relied on clinical history that participants themselves reported in a screening survey and a study questionnaire. Mobile phlebotomists in the prospective study collected whole blood, serum and a nasopharyngeal or oropharyngeal swab from every participant. Additional blood draws and questionnaires over an approximately two-month period could optionally be provided by prospective study participants. Prospective study blood samples were shipped either frozen or at room temperature before DNA extraction. From its cysteine to its phenylalanine, the CDR3 spans 14 amino acids. The DNA shown is the 42-base CDR3, in frame from base 1. The junction carries 15 bases between V and J, which are trimmed by 7 bases and 5 bases respectively. CDR1 and CDR2, looked up from the germline V gene (reference sequence), are LNHDA and SQIVND.

In the case of this clone: Its antigen target is currently unknown. There are no base qualities to consult, and no much larger clone falls within one base.

Sample: PBMCs or T cells enriched from blood (not recorded which). The chain joins TRBV19 to TRBJ1-5, with the D gene too uncertain to name. The sequence was obtained from a woman aged 40 to 50 with acute COVID-19. The sequenced DNA: TGTGCCAGTATGGAAAGGCTTGGGCATCAGCCCCAGCATTTT. Protein translation: CASMERLGHQPQHF.